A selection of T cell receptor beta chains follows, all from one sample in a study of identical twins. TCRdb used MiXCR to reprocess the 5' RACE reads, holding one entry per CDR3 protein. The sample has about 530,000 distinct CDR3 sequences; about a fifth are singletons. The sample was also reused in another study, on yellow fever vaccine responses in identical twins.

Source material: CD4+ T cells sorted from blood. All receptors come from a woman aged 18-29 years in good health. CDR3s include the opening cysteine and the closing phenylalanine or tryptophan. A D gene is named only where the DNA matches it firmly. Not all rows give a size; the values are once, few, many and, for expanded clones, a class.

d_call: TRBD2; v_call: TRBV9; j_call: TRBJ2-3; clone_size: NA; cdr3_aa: CASSVQAGSQDTQYF; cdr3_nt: TGTGCCAGCAGCGTCCAAGCGGGAAGTCAAGATACGCAGTATTTT
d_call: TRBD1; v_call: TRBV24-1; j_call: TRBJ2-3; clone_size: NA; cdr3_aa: CATSDPTGGAVDTQYF; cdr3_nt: TGTGCCACCAGTGATCCCACAGGGGGAGCGGTAGATACGCAGTATTTT
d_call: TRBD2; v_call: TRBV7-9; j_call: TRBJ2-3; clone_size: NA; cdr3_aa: CASSLRASGRAMDTQYF; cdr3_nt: TGTGCCAGCAGCTTACGCGCTAGCGGGAGGGCCATGGATACGCAGTATTTT
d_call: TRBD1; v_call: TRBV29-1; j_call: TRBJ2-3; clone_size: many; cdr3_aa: CSVPEAQGRDTQYF; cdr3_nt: TGCAGCGTACCAGAGGCACAGGGGAGAGATACGCAGTATTTT
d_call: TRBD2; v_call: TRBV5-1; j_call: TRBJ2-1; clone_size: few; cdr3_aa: CASSLELAAINEQFF; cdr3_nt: TGCGCCAGCAGCTTGGAACTAGCGGCAATCAATGAGCAGTTCTTC
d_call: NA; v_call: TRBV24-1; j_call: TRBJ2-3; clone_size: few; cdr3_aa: CATSQRTARGTQYF; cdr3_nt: TGTGCCACCAGTCAGCGGACAGCTAGAGGTACGCAGTATTTT
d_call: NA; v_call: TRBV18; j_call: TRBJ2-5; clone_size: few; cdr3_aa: CASSPFDPGTYQETQYF; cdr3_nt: TGTGCCAGCTCACCTTTCGACCCCGGGACTTACCAAGAGACCCAGTACTTC
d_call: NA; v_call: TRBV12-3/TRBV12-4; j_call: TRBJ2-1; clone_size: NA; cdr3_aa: CASSLEGPLGNEQFF; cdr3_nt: TGTGCCAGCAGTTTAGAAGGTCCCCTTGGCAATGAGCAGTTCTTC
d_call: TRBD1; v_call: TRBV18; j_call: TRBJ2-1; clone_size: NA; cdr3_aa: CASSTGQGMGNEQFF; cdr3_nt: TGTGCCAGCTCGACGGGACAGGGGATGGGAAATGAGCAGTTCTTC
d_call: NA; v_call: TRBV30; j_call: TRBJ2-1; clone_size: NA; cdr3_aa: CAWRRLEPYNEQFF; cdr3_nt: TGTGCCTGGAGACGACTAGAACCCTACAATGAGCAGTTCTTC
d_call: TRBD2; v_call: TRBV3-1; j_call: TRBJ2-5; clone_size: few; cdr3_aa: CASSPWTSGVQETQYF; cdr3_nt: TGTGCCAGCAGCCCGTGGACTAGCGGGGTACAAGAGACCCAGTACTTC
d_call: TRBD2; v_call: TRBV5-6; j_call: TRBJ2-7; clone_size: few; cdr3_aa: CASSRLREVYEQYF; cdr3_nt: TGTGCCAGCAGCCGTCTGCGGGAGGTCTACGAGCAGTACTTC
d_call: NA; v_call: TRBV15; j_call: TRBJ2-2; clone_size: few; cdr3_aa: CATSRGGLGTGELFF; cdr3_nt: TGTGCCACCAGCAGAGGGGGCCTCGGGACCGGGGAGCTGTTTTTT
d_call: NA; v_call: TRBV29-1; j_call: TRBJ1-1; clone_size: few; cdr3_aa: CSVVGTEVFF; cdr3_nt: TGCAGCGTTGTTGGGACTGAAGTTTTCTTT
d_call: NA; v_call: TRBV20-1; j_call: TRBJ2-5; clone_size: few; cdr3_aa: CSANAPGLRVETQYF; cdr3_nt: TGCAGTGCCAATGCACCGGGACTTAGGGTAGAGACCCAGTACTTC
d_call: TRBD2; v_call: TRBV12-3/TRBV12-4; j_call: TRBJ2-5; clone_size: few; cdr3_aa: CASSSLAGVVRETQYF; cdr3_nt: TGTGCCAGCAGCTCTCTAGCGGGAGTTGTGAGGGAGACCCAGTACTTC
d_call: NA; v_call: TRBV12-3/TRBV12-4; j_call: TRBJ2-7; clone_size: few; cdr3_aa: CASSLGLALGSEQYF; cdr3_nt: TGTGCCAGCAGTTTAGGGCTAGCTCTGGGAAGCGAGCAGTACTTC